The 30 T cell receptor beta chains below come from one sample, sequenced in a study of early T cells in non-severe SARS-CoV-2 infection. TCRdb itself ran the 5' RACE reads through MiXCR, one entry per CDR3 protein. Of tens of thousands of distinct CDR3 sequences in the sample, over 9.5% were seen once. The specimen comprised whole blood, sampled at baseline. Receptor source: an adult who was a healthcare worker with PCR-confirmed SARS-CoV-2 infection or an uninfected control (not recorded which).

This clonotype occurred many times. J is TRBJ1-4 and V is TRBV30, with D possibly TRBD1 on 5 matching bases. The germline V and J ends were trimmed by 0 bases and 10 bases, with 9 bases remaining between them. The CDR3 length is 12 residues. Germline-derived CDR1 and CDR2 are GTSNPN and SVGIG (reference sequence). The CDR3 sequence: CAWSVDGGKLFF. The DNA for the CDR3 is TGTGCCTGGAGTGTTGACGGGGGAAAACTGTTTTTT.

This sequence joins TRBV29-1 and TRBJ2-1, with 8 positions matching TRBD1. The length of the CDR3 is 14 residues. V lost 2 bases to trimming and J lost 6 bases; unmatched junction nucleotides: 6. The germline V gene has CDR1 SQVTM and CDR2 ANQGSEA. In nucleotides, the CDR3 is TGCAGCGTTGAACTACCGACAGGGGCCAATGAGCAGTTCTTC. Amino acid sequence: CSVELPTGANEQFF.

The chain recombines TRBV20-1 with TRBJ1-6; D is perhaps TRBD1 (5 bases). Trimming left V 1 base short and J 7 bases short, with 14 bases between. Looked up from germline, CDR1 is DFQATT and CDR2 is SNEGSKA (reference sequence). CDR3 length equals 15 residues. CDR3 residues: CSARGAPGRNSPLHF. CDR3 in DNA: TGCAGTGCTAGAGGTGCCCCGGGGCGGAATTCACCCCTCCACTTT.

The chain's CDR3 is CASSIQGAGSYNEQFF. For the CDR3, the DNA is TGTGCCAGCAGTATCCAGGGGGCAGGCTCCTACAATGAGCAGTTCTTC. The chain is built from TRBV6-1 and TRBJ2-1, with TRBD1 identical over 8 bases. The germline V gene encodes CDR1 MNHNS and CDR2 SASEGT. Losses at the gene ends were 5 bases for V and 0 bases for J; bases not matched to a gene: 6. The CDR3 loop spans 16 amino acids.

This clonotype was detected a few times. J is TRBJ1-1 and V is TRBV7-9; the D gene is possibly TRBD1 (5 bases). The germline V and J ends were trimmed by 7 bases and 0 bases, with 15 bases remaining between them. This CDR3 is built from 15 residues. Germline V lookup: CDR1 SEHNR, CDR2 FQNEAQ (reference sequence). The CDR3 region is CASTLSGTVNTEAFF. CDR3 bases: TGTGCCAGCACTCTCAGCGGGACGGTGAACACTGAAGCTTTCTTT.

This clonotype was found a few times. V usage is TRBV4-3 and J usage is TRBJ1-3; 9 positions agree with TRBD1. Trimming at V came to 0 bases and at J to 4 bases, leaving 10 bases not matched to a gene. CDR3 length equals 18 residues. The germline CDR1 and CDR2 sequences are LGHNA and YSLEER. The CDR3 here is CASSQDSVLTGGGNTIYF. As DNA, the CDR3 is TGCGCCAGCAGCCAAGATTCTGTATTGACAGGGGGAGGAAACACCATATATTTT.

This clonotype was recorded at least ten times. The V and J genes are TRBV10-3 and TRBJ1-1; no definite D call. CDR3 length equals 15 residues. Trimming left V 3 bases short and J 2 bases short, with 13 bases between. CDR1 and CDR2 from the germline V gene are ENHRY and SYGVKD. CDR3: CAISDPLGINTEAFF. CDR3 bases: TGTGCCATCAGTGACCCCTTGGGTATCAACACTGAAGCTTTCTTT.

The chain couples TRBV20-1 to TRBJ2-7, with D perhaps TRBD1 (6 bases). Germline CDR1 reads DFQATT; CDR2 reads SNEGSKA (reference sequence). The CDR3 consists of 13 residues. Between the trimmed V and J ends, which lost 5 bases and 5 bases, there was a span of 16 bases. CDR3 residues: CSAGDTGFNEQYF. DNA for the CDR3: TGCAGTGCTGGGGACACCGGATTTAACGAGCAGTACTTC.

The chain joins TRBV5-5 to TRBJ2-7; 10 positions match TRBD1. V gave up 2 bases and J gave up 4 bases; unmatched junction bases: 3. This CDR3 has 14 amino acids. CDR1 and CDR2 (germline): SGHKS, YYEKEE (reference sequence). Here the CDR3 reads CASSFRQGAYEQYF. In nucleotides, the CDR3 is TGTGCCAGCAGCTTTCGACAGGGGGCTTACGAGCAGTACTTC. The whole variable domain, filled in from reference TRBV5-5 and TRBJ2-7, reads DAGVTQSPTHLIKTRGQQVTLRCSPISGHKSVSWYQQVLGQGPQFIFQYYEKEERGRGNFPDRFSARQFPNYSSELNVNALLLGDSALYLCASSFRQGAYEQYFGPGTRLTVT.

Many counts were recorded for this clonotype. The chain links TRBV7-9 to TRBJ2-7; D is uncertain. This CDR3 spans 12 amino acids. Trimming stripped 0 bases from V and 5 bases from J, with 5 bases between. The germline V gene encodes CDR1 SEHNR and CDR2 FQNEAQ (reference sequence). The CDR3 DNA is TGTGCCAGCAGCTTAGCAAGCGACGAGCAGTACTTC. Translated, it gives CASSLASDEQYF.

Only a few counts were recorded for this clonotype. The chain couples TRBV15 to TRBJ2-6; tentatively, D is TRBD1 (6 bases). This CDR3 region has 15 residues. V lost 2 bases and J 3 bases, leaving 8 bases between the germline ends. CDR1 and CDR2 (germline): LNHNV, YYDKDF (reference sequence). Here the CDR3 reads CATSRQGHGANVLTF. CDR3 in DNA: TGTGCCACCAGCAGACAGGGGCATGGGGCCAACGTCCTGACTTTC. Variable domain in full (rest from reference TRBV15 and TRBJ2-6): DAMVIQNPRYQVTQFGKPVTLSCSQTLNHNVMYWYQQKSSQAPKLLFHYYDKDFNNEADTPDNFQSRRPNTSFCFLDIRSPGLGDTAMYLCATSRQGHGANVLTFGAGSRLTVL.

The sample holds a few counts of this clonotype. J is TRBJ1-5 and V is TRBV4-1; 9 nucleotides line up with TRBD1. Looked up from germline, CDR1 is MGHRA and CDR2 is YSYEKL. There are 18 residues in the CDR3. Unmatched junction bases numbered 7, after V lost 0 bases and J lost 1 base. CDR3 DNA sequence: TGCGCCAGCAGCCAAGAACCTAAAGGGACAGGGAGCAATCAGCCCCAGCATTTT. Encoded protein: CASSQEPKGTGSNQPQHF.

There are a few counts of this clonotype. V and J are TRBV7-3 and TRBJ1-1, with TRBD1 matching over 9 bases. There are 14 residues in the CDR3. The V gene end was trimmed by 4 bases and the J gene end by 5 bases; junction bases not matched to a gene: 5. Germline-derived CDR1 and CDR2 are SGHTA and FQGTGA. The CDR3 loop reads CASSYEQGATEAFF. The CDR3 coding sequence is TGTGCCAGCAGCTATGAACAGGGGGCTACTGAAGCTTTCTTT.

This clonotype has at least ten counts. The CDR3 coding sequence is TGCGCCAGCACCCCGGACAGGTGGGATACGCAGTATTTT. Its protein is CASTPDRWDTQYF. The chain combines TRBV5-1 with TRBJ2-3; TRBD1 agrees at 7 bases. J gave up 6 bases and V 6 bases, and 7 bases lay outside the gene matches. CDR1 and CDR2 (germline): SGHRS, YFSETQ. CDR3 length: 13 amino acids.

This clonotype appeared many times. The chain is built from TRBV20-1 and TRBJ1-4; 9 bases fit TRBD1. This CDR3 region has 15 residues. Germline V gene lookup returns CDR1 DFQATT and CDR2 SNEGSKA (reference sequence). V gave up 6 bases and J gave up 8 bases; unmatched junction bases: 13. The CDR3 bases are TGCAGTGCAGGAGGAGGTGGGACAGGGAACGAAAAACTGTTTTTT. Protein product: CSAGGGGTGNEKLFF.

This sequence joins TRBV5-1 and TRBJ2-1, with a weak D call TRBD1 (6 bases). CDR1 is SGHRS, CDR2 YFSETQ, per germline. V gave up 1 base and J gave up 9 bases, with 20 bases separating them. This CDR3 comprises 16 residues. CDR3 sequence reads: CASSLMGAFDQGEQFF. CDR3 coding DNA: TGCGCCAGCAGCTTGATGGGGGCTTTCGACCAGGGTGAGCAGTTCTTC. Together with reference TRBV5-1 and TRBJ2-1, the CDR3 gives the full variable domain: KAGVTQTPRYLIKTRGQQVTLSCSPISGHRSVSWYQQTPGQGLQFLFEYFSETQRNKGNFPGRFSGRQFSNSRSEMNVSTLELGDSALYLCASSLMGAFDQGEQFFGPGTRLTVL.

This clonotype was counted a few times. The CDR3 DNA reads TGTGCCAGCAGCCAACCTAGCGGGGGGCCCTACGAGCAGTACTTC. Translated, it gives CASSQPSGGPYEQYF. The J gene is TRBJ2-7, the V gene TRBV7-8, with TRBD2 matching 11 bases. This CDR3 contains 15 residues. The germline CDR1 and CDR2 sequences are SGHVS and FQNEAQ. V was pared by 5 bases and J by 2 bases, with 5 bases of the junction left unmatched.

This clonotype was picked up a small number of times. The chain joins TRBV30 to TRBJ1-1, with D hard to call. CDR1 and CDR2 from the germline V gene are GTSNPN and SVGIG (reference sequence). The V and J ends lost 0 bases and 5 bases respectively, with 10 bases between them. The CDR3 spans 13 residues. The CDR3, as DNA: TGTGCCTGGAGTGTAGGTGAAAAGACTGAAGCTTTCTTT. Amino acid sequence: CAWSVGEKTEAFF. The entire variable domain, with the rest obtained from reference TRBV30 and TRBJ1-1, is as follows: SQTIHQWPATLVQPVGSPLSLECTVEGTSNPNLYWYRQAAGRGLQLLFYSVGIGQISSEVPQNLSASRPQDRQFILSSKKLLLSDSGFYLCAWSVGEKTEAFFGQGTRLTVV.

By share, this clonotype counts as medium-sized (0.01 to 0.1%). This chain joins TRBV11-1 and TRBJ1-1; D is undetermined. Germline-derived CDR1 and CDR2 are SGHAT and FQDESV (reference sequence). The CDR3 sequence is 12 residues long. V lost 5 bases and J lost 1, with 5 bases in between. This CDR3 reads CASSHRNTEAFF. CDR3 DNA sequence: TGTGCCAGCAGCCACCGGAACACTGAAGCTTTCTTT.

This clonotype was counted only a few times. The gene calls are TRBV9 and TRBJ1-5; D not certain. Germline V lookup: CDR1 SGDLS, CDR2 YYNGEE. The CDR3 is 14 residues long. Trimming pared 4 bases from V and 4 bases from J, leaving 12 bases between. The CDR3 DNA reads as TGTGCCAGCAGCCCCTGGGGTGATAATCAGCCCCAGCATTTT. It specifies CASSPWGDNQPQHF.

The table lists this clonotype with many counts. This chain uses TRBV7-6 with TRBJ2-7; 9 bases line up with TRBD1. CDR1 is SGHVS and CDR2 is FNYEAQ in the germline V gene. The CDR3 runs 18 residues. J gave up 6 bases and V 3 bases, and 18 bases lay outside the gene matches. Here the CDR3 DNA reads TGTGCCAGCAGCTTCGGACCTCCCGGGACAGGGAATGAATCCGAGCAGTACTTC. Its translation: CASSFGPPGTGNESEQYF.

This clonotype has at least ten counts. The rearrangement uses TRBV6-7 and TRBJ2-7; 11 nucleotides agree with TRBD1. TRBV6-7 is flagged as an ORF with uncertain function. The junction had 18 bases not matched to a gene; V was cut back by 5 bases and J by 0 bases. The CDR3 covers 20 residues. In DNA, the CDR3 is TGTGCCAGCAGTCCCCCGGGGGACAGGGGGATTATTATCTACTCCTACGAGCAGTACTTC. It codes for CASSPPGDRGIIIYSYEQYF.

This clonotype has more than one count but fewer than ten. The genes are TRBV20-1 and TRBJ2-3, with 12 bases lining up with TRBD2. The junction had 7 bases not matched to a gene; V was cut back by 4 bases and J by 5 bases. The V gene's germline CDR1 is DFQATT and CDR2 SNEGSKA (reference sequence). This CDR3 is 15 amino acids long. Here the CDR3 DNA reads TGCAGTGCTAAAGGACTAGCGGGGTCCAAAGATACGCAGTATTTT. Protein sequence: CSAKGLAGSKDTQYF.

There are many counts of this clonotype. This rearrangement joins TRBV4-3 to TRBJ2-5, with D possibly being TRBD2 (6 bases). This CDR3 has 13 residues. CDR1 and CDR2 from the germline V gene are LGHNA and YSLEER. V shed 3 bases and J shed 7 bases, with 12 bases lying between them. The CDR3 nucleotides are TGCGCCAGCAGCCAGGCTTTGGAGGGGACCCAGTACTTC. Translated, it gives CASSQALEGTQYF.

This clonotype has ten or more counts. This chain uses TRBV4-2 with TRBJ2-1; 8 bases are shared with TRBD2. The CDR3 is 15 residues long. Germline V CDR1 and CDR2: LGHNA, YNFKEQ. V shed 1 base and J 7 bases; nucleotides not matched to a gene: 6. CDR3 in DNA: TGTGCCAGCAGCCAAGTCAAAGCGGGGGATAATGAGCAGTTCTTC. Its translation: CASSQVKAGDNEQFF.

This clonotype was counted ten times or more. The chain couples TRBV7-9 to TRBJ2-1; 9 bases line up with TRBD1. The length of the CDR3 is 15 residues. The J segment lost 4 bases and the V segment lost 4 bases, leaving 5 bases of the junction unmatched. Germline loops: CDR1 SEHNR, CDR2 FQNEAQ (reference sequence). In DNA, the CDR3 is TGTGCCAGCAGCTCCCCGGGACAGGGATACAATGAGCAGTTCTTC. This translates into CASSSPGQGYNEQFF.

V is TRBV27 and J is TRBJ2-7, with D perhaps matching TRBD2 (6 bases). Germline CDR1 and CDR2: MNHEY and SMNVEV (reference sequence). Trimming shortened V by 3 bases and J by 4 bases, and 10 bases separated the two germline ends. This CDR3 region has 13 residues. In DNA form, the CDR3 reads TGTGCCAGCAGTTTCAAGGGGAGGTACGAGCAGTACTTC. Its protein product is CASSFKGRYEQYF.

The chain links TRBV20-1 to TRBJ2-4, with D perhaps assigned TRBD1 or TRBD2 (5 bases each). CDR3 length: 12 amino acids. Looked up from germline, CDR1 is DFQATT and CDR2 is SNEGSKA (reference sequence). For the CDR3, the DNA is TGCAGCTTCCCGGGGCCCCAGGGCATTCAGTACTTC. This sequence encodes CSFPGPQGIQYF.

This clonotype is medium-sized. The chain uses TRBV20-1 and TRBJ2-7; 12 nucleotides match TRBD2. Germline CDR1 reads DFQATT; CDR2 reads SNEGSKA (reference sequence). This CDR3 region has 14 residues. The J segment lost 1 base and the V segment lost 6 bases, leaving 4 bases of the junction unmatched. This chain's CDR3 is CSARTSGNSYEQYF. DNA for the CDR3: TGCAGTGCAAGGACTAGCGGGAATTCCTACGAGCAGTACTTC.

The chain is built from TRBV5-5 and TRBJ2-5; TRBD2 agrees at 7 bases. There are 13 residues in the CDR3. V lost 4 bases, J lost 5 bases, and 5 bases stayed unmatched. From germline, CDR1 is SGHKS and CDR2 YYEKEE (reference sequence). The CDR3 loop reads CASSLGGMETQYF. DNA for the CDR3: TGTGCCAGCAGCCTGGGGGGGATGGAGACCCAGTACTTC.